This TCR beta chain was identified in a study of Graves' ophthalmopathy and Graves' hyperthyroidism. V was trimmed by 3 bases and J by 4 bases, leaving 15 bases between them. Germline V gene sequence: CDR1 SQVTM, CDR2 ANQGSEA. CDR3 length: 14 amino acids. The table lists this clonotype with many counts. RNA transcripts were the template, and TCR beta CDR3 regions were amplified from them. HTBI primers were used in a first-round RT-PCR, which preceded a second-round multiplex PCR. TCRdb processed the multiplex PCR reads anew with MiXCR; each CDR3 protein has one entry. Here the sample spans around 670,000 distinct CDR3 sequences, 40% being singletons.

This sequence originates from an adult man with Graves' ophthalmopathy. V and J are TRBV29-1 and TRBJ1-2; no clear D gene. The sample was peripheral blood. For the CDR3, the DNA is TGCAGCGTTGACAAAGGTCAATCCGCCTATGGCTACACCTTC. Translated, it gives CSVDKGQSAYGYTF.